This T cell receptor beta chain was recorded in a study of blood T cell repertoires in COVID-19. Study-wide background: Collection of acute and convalescent COVID-19 samples took place in the United States, Italy and Spain. PBMCs, B-cell-depleted T cells, or T cells were the source of the cDNA or gDNA that made up the material.

Germline CDR1 reads MGHDK; CDR2 reads SYGVNS. This CDR3 has 14 residues. Trimming stripped 6 bases from V and 10 bases from J, with 16 bases between. Clones were read by immunoSEQ multiplex PCR, and TCRdb kept only the in-frame ones, dropping some. The sample holds roughly 110,000 clones, 85% to 90% seen once. The receptor was isolated from a woman between 45 and 60 years old with acute or convalescent COVID-19. Input material: peripheral blood. This chain uses TRBV25-1 with TRBJ1-6; possibly TRBD1 for D (5 bases). CDR3 sequence (DNA): TGTGCCAGCAGCAGACAGTCCCCATTCTCACCCCTCCACTTT. Residues: CASSRQSPFSPLHF.